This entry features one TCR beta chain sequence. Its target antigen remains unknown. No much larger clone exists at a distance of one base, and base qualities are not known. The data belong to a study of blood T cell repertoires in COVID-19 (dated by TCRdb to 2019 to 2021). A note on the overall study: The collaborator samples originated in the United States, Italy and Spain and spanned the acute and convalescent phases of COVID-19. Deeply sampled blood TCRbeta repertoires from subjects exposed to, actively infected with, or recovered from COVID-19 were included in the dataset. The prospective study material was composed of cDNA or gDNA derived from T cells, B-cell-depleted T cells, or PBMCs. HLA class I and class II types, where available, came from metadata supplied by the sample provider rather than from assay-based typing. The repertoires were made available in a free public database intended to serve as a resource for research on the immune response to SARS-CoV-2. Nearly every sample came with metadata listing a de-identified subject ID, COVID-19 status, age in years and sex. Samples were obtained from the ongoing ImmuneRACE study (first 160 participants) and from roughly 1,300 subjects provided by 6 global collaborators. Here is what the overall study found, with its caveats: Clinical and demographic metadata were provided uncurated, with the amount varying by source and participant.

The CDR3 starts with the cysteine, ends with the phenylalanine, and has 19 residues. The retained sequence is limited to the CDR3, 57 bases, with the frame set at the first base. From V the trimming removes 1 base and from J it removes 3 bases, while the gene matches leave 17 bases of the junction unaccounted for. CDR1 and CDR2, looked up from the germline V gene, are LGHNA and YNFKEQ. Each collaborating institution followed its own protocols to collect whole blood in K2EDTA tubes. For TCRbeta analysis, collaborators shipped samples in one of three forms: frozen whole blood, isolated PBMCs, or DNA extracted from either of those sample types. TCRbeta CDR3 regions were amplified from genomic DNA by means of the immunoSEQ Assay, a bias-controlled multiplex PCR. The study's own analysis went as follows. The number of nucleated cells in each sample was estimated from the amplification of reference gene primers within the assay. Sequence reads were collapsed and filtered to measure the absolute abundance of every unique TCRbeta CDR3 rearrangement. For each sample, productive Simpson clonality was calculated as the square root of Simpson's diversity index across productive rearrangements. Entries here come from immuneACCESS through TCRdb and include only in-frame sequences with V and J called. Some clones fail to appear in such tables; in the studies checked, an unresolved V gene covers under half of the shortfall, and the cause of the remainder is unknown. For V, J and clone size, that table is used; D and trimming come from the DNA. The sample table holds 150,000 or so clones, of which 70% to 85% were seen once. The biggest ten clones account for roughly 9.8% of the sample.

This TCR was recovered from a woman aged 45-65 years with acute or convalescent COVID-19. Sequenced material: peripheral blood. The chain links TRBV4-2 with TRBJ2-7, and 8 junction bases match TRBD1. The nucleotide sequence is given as TGTGCCAGCAGCCAAGTATCGAGCGGAGGGACAGGAGGCGGCTACGAGCAGTACTTC. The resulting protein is CASSQVSSGGTGGGYEQYF.